The 10 T cell receptor beta chains below all came from one sample that was sequenced in a study of T-cell reconstitution after alpha-beta-depleted transplantation in children. A TCRbeta library incorporating unique molecular identifiers was prepared. TCRdb independently ran MiXCR on the PCR reads; one entry per CDR3 protein. This table holds almost 600,000 distinct CDR3 sequences, around 27% found once. The sequenced sample was PBMCs, obtained before TCRalphabeta/CD19-depleted stem cell transplant. The receptors originated from a boy younger than two with Wiskott-Aldrich syndrome, due to receive a stem cell transplant.

Only a few counts were recorded for this clonotype. The V call is TRBV5-1, the J call TRBJ2-2, with 7 bases identical to TRBD2. The CDR3 extends over 17 amino acids. Losses at the gene ends were 5 bases for V and 3 bases for J; bases not matched to a gene: 13. The germline V gene has CDR1 SGHRS and CDR2 YFSETQ. The CDR3 loop reads CASSHGAGGDYTGELFF. CDR3 DNA: TGCGCCAGCAGTCATGGGGCTGGGGGGGACTACACCGGGGAGCTGTTTTTT.

This clonotype was seen a handful of times. The rearrangement links TRBV15 to TRBJ2-7; TRBD2 aligns across 9 bases. Germline V gene data show CDR1 as LNHNV and CDR2 as YYDKDF (reference sequence). V dropped 1 base and J dropped 4; count of bases not matched to a gene: 5. This CDR3 contains 15 residues. The CDR3 protein is CATSRGNSGRYEQYF. The CDR3, as DNA: TGTGCCACCAGCAGAGGGAATAGCGGGAGATACGAGCAGTACTTC.

This clonotype was picked up a small number of times. The chain is built from TRBV4-2 and TRBJ2-1; 8 bases are shared with TRBD2. CDR1 and CDR2 (germline): LGHNA, YNFKEQ. The V gene end was trimmed by 0 bases and the J gene end by 4 bases; junction bases not matched to a gene: 14. This CDR3 region has 19 residues. The CDR3 spells CASSQDRGSGTPLYNEQFF. The CDR3 coding sequence is TGTGCCAGCAGCCAAGATCGGGGTAGCGGGACCCCCTTATACAATGAGCAGTTCTTC.

The V gene is TRBV20-1, the J gene TRBJ2-7; TRBD1 is a possible D gene (6 bases). The CDR3 is 14 residues long. Germline V gene data show CDR1 as DFQATT and CDR2 as SNEGSKA (reference sequence). V lost 5 bases and J lost 3, with 17 bases in between. CDR3 bases: TGCAGTGCTGGATTGGGTAGAGGGGGCTACGAGCAGTACTTC. Protein: CSAGLGRGGYEQYF.

The rearrangement joins TRBV2 to TRBJ2-5, with no clear D. Trimming removed 2 bases at V and 4 bases at J, with 5 bases between. Germline CDR1 and CDR2: SNHLY and FYNNEI. The CDR3 is 12 residues long. CDR3 region: CASSERVETQYF. The DNA of the CDR3 is TGTGCCAGCAGTGAAAGGGTAGAGACCCAGTACTTC.

The rearrangement joins TRBV10-3 to TRBJ1-3, with D unresolved. In germline, CDR1 is ENHRY, CDR2 SYGVKD. The CDR3 is 15 residues long. V lost 0 bases and J 0 bases, leaving 6 bases between the germline ends. CDR3 sequence (DNA): TGTGCCATCAGTGAGTCGAGGATCTCTGGAAACACCATATATTTT. It encodes CAISESRISGNTIYF.

In its sample, this clonotype was seen a few times. This sequence joins TRBV27 and TRBJ2-7, with D tentatively TRBD1 (6 bases). Trimming pared 6 bases from V and 0 bases from J, leaving 12 bases between. CDR3 length: 14 residues. CDR1 is MNHEY, CDR2 SMNVEV, per germline (reference sequence). This CDR3 is CASSRGDLSYEQYF. The CDR3 coding sequence is TGTGCCAGCAGCAGGGGCGACCTCTCCTACGAGCAGTACTTC.

This clonotype showed up just a few times. The V and J genes are TRBV5-1 and TRBJ2-5, with 10 bases lining up with TRBD2. The CDR3 length is 15 residues. The V gene's germline CDR1 is SGHRS and CDR2 YFSETQ. J gave up 1 base and V 7 bases, and 7 bases lay outside the gene matches. The CDR3 sequence: CASAPRTSGQETQYF. DNA of the CDR3: TGCGCCAGCGCCCCTCGGACTAGCGGCCAAGAGACCCAGTACTTC.

This clonotype occurred once. This chain joins TRBV5-5 and TRBJ2-5; the match to TRBD2 covers 7 bases. Germline CDR1 and CDR2: SGHKS and YYEKEE (reference sequence). The ends lost 4 bases at V and 0 bases at J; junction bases unmatched: 6. The CDR3 runs to 15 residues. This CDR3 is CASSLLARYQETQYF. CDR3 DNA sequence: TGTGCCAGCAGCCTACTAGCGCGGTACCAAGAGACCCAGTACTTC. The complete variable domain, with remaining parts taken from reference TRBV5-5 and TRBJ2-5, reads DAGVTQSPTHLIKTRGQQVTLRCSPISGHKSVSWYQQVLGQGPQFIFQYYEKEERGRGNFPDRFSARQFPNYSSELNVNALLLGDSALYLCASSLLARYQETQYFGPGTRLLVL.

This clonotype was counted only a few times. The rearrangement uses TRBV30 and TRBJ1-2; perhaps TRBD1 as D (6 bases). The CDR3 contains 13 residues. From germline, CDR1 is GTSNPN and CDR2 SVGIG (reference sequence). V lost 0 bases and J 8 bases, leaving 13 bases between the germline ends. The CDR3 DNA follows: TGTGCCTGGAGTGTACTTCAAGGGGGAGGCTACACCTTC. Amino acid sequence: CAWSVLQGGGYTF.